The 7 T cell receptor beta chains given below trace back to one sample, sequenced in a study of shared clonotypes between healthy human individuals. Here immunoSEQ multiplex PCR was the method, and the copy in TCRdb shows in-frame clones only, minus some. The sample consists of about 2.4 million clones, 93% of them appearing once. The material sequenced was naive CD4+ T cells from PBMCs. Subset in this sample: CD45RA+ positively selected. The origin of the receptors is a man younger than 35 in good health. Some clones in this sample may be carry-over from other donors' samples.

Only one count was recorded for this clone. The chain carries TRBV7-9 and TRBJ2-2, with D hard to call. The CDR3 consists of 13 residues. Trimming pared 3 bases from V and 5 bases from J, leaving 7 bases between. Germline V gene sequence: CDR1 SEHNR, CDR2 FQNEAQ (reference sequence). CDR3 region: CASSLVWTGELFF. DNA for the CDR3: TGTGCCAGCAGCTTGGTATGGACCGGGGAGCTGTTTTTT.

J is TRBJ2-1 and V is TRBV28; TRBD1 might be the D (6 bases). V was trimmed by 4 bases and J by 7 bases, leaving 17 bases between them. The V gene's germline CDR1 is MDHEN and CDR2 SYDVKM. The CDR3 totals 15 residues. CDR3 in DNA: TGTGCCAGCAGTTCACCGGGACACCCAAGGAATGAGCAGTTCTTC. Translated, it gives CASSSPGHPRNEQFF.

This chain links TRBV20-1 with TRBJ1-1; no firm D call. V was cut by 3 bases and J by 10 bases, with 6 bases left in between. CDR1 is DFQATT and CDR2 is SNEGSKA in the germline V gene (reference sequence). This CDR3 contains 9 residues. Written as DNA, the CDR3 is TGCAGTGCTAGTATGGCAGCTTTCTTT. Translating gives CSASMAAFF.

The V gene is TRBV18, the J gene TRBJ2-1, with 8 bases lining up with TRBD2. Germline CDR1 and CDR2: KGHSH and LQKENI. The junction had 12 bases not matched to a gene; V was cut back by 6 bases and J by 8 bases. The CDR3 covers 15 residues. The CDR3 bases are TGTGCCAGCTCGCGGGGACTAGGCGATCTCGATGAGCAGTTCTTC. This gives the protein CASSRGLGDLDEQFF.

The gene calls are TRBV6-5 and TRBJ2-7, with a possible D match to TRBD1 (6 bases). This CDR3 comprises 13 residues. Trimming removed 5 bases from V and 4 bases from J, with 12 bases in between. CDR1 is MNHEY and CDR2 is SVGAGI in the germline V gene. The CDR3 sequence is CASSPGHLYEQYF. The CDR3 DNA reads TGTGCCAGCAGTCCGGGACACCTATACGAGCAGTACTTC.

On this clone: Other DNA sequences of this sample code for an identical CDR3. The rearrangement uses TRBV9 and TRBJ2-7, with D possibly called TRBD1 or TRBD2 (5 bases each). Germline values: CDR1 SGDLS, CDR2 YYNGEE. The V end lost 0 bases, the J end lost 0 bases, and 7 bases lay between the germline ends. The CDR3 is made up of 14 amino acids. The DNA for the CDR3 is TGTGCCAGCAGCGTAGCCGGGACCTCCTACGAGCAGTACTTC. Amino acid sequence: CASSVAGTSYEQYF.

Details on this clone: This CDR3 is also generated by other DNA sequences in the sample. The V gene is TRBV5-1, the J gene TRBJ1-5, with 8 bases aligning to TRBD1. J gave up 4 bases and V 5 bases, and 5 bases lay outside the gene matches. The CDR3 is 14 residues long. Germline V gene sequence: CDR1 SGHRS, CDR2 YFSETQ. For the CDR3, the DNA is TGCGCCAGCAGTCCTGGACAGGGAAATCAGCCCCAGCATTTT. Protein product: CASSPGQGNQPQHF.